This T cell receptor (beta chain) was retrieved from a study of blood T cell repertoires in COVID-19. For the study at large: Spain, Italy and the United States supplied samples that represented acute and convalescent COVID-19. From T cells, B-cell-depleted T cells, or PBMCs came the material, which was cDNA or gDNA.

This clone was found a few times. As processed by the authors: Counts of nucleated cells, estimated from reference gene primer amplification, were obtained. The assay was immunoSEQ multiplex PCR, and TCRdb's table has in-frame clones only and misses some. Clone size and V and J calls were adopted from that table, with D and trimming inferred from the DNA. This sample carries about 410,000 clones, 86% of them seen once, and the ten largest clones take 1.4%. The receptor's source is a woman under 40 with active or convalescent COVID-19. The source material was peripheral blood.

The CDR3: CAGVDSYTF. CDR3 coding DNA: TGTGCCGGGGTGGACAGCTACACCTTC. The J gene is TRBJ1-2, the V gene TRBV27, with a weak D call TRBD1 (5 bases). V was trimmed by 11 bases and J by 9 bases, leaving 10 bases between them. CDR1 and CDR2 (germline): MNHEY, SMNVEV (reference sequence). CDR3 size: 9 residues.